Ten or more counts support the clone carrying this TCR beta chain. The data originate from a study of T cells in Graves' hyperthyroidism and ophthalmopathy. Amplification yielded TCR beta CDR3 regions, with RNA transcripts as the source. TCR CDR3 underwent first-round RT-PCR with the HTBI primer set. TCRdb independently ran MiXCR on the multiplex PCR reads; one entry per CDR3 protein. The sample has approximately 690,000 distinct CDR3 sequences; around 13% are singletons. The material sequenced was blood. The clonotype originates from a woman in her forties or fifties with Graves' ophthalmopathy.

The CDR3 region has the DNA TGCAGCGTTGAAGATCTGAAGTTGGATGAGCAGTTCTTC. Protein: CSVEDLKLDEQFF. The chain is built from TRBV29-1 and TRBJ2-1; the D is unclear. Germline V lookup: CDR1 SQVTM, CDR2 ANQGSEA. Trimming took off 0 bases at V and 8 bases at J, with 11 bases between the two ends. The CDR3 extends over 13 amino acids.